What follows are 9 T cell receptor beta chains derived from one specimen sequenced in a study of T cells in lung cancer brain metastases. TCRdb keeps only in-frame clones here, not all; method: immunoSEQ multiplex PCR. The sample has over 2,500 clones; about nine tenths are singletons. The sample was tumor tissue from the primary lung tumor. The receptors shown here come from a man in his 70s with non-small cell lung cancer.

This chain connects TRBV27 to TRBJ2-7; D gene uncertain. The CDR3 sequence is 8 residues long. The V gene lost 8 bases and the J gene lost 4 bases, with 0 bases spanning the gap. The germline CDR1 and CDR2 sequences are MNHEY and SMNVEV (reference sequence). CDR3 protein: CASYEQYF. Here the CDR3 DNA reads TGTGCCAGCTACGAGCAGTACTTC.

The chain recombines TRBV15 with TRBJ2-7; D unclear. V lost 0 bases, J lost 2 bases, and 11 bases lay in between. Per germline, CDR1 LNHNV and CDR2 YYDKDF (reference sequence). The CDR3 contains 15 residues. Written as DNA, the CDR3 is TGTGCCACCAGCAGAGATAACGCCAGAACCTACGAGCAGTACTTC. It is translated as CATSRDNARTYEQYF.

The chain is built from TRBV11-2 and TRBJ1-2; maybe TRBD1 (5 bases). Germline V gives CDR1 SGHAT, CDR2 FQNNGV. The CDR3 length is 15 residues. V dropped 0 bases and J dropped 8 bases, with 16 bases sitting between them. The DNA for the CDR3 is TGTGCCAGCAGCTTAGATCAGGGCCAGCCTGGGGGCTACACCTTC. As protein: CASSLDQGQPGGYTF.

The V call is TRBV19, the J call TRBJ2-5; TRBD2 matches 8 bases. V shed 1 base and J 7 bases; nucleotides not matched to a gene: 14. This CDR3 region has 17 residues. Germline V gene data show CDR1 as LNHDA and CDR2 as SQIVND (reference sequence). The CDR3 DNA sequence: TGTGCCAGTAGTATAGTCGTTACCGGGACTAGTAGTGCGACCCAGTACTTC. This codes for CASSIVVTGTSSATQYF.

V usage is TRBV5-1 and J usage is TRBJ1-4; D perhaps matches TRBD1 (5 bases). The V gene's germline CDR1 is SGHRS and CDR2 YFSETQ. CDR3 length equals 15 residues. V shed 3 bases and J shed 0 bases, with 9 bases lying between them. CDR3: CASSSSGATNEKLFF. For the CDR3, the DNA is TGCGCCAGCAGCTCCTCGGGGGCAACTAATGAAAAACTGTTTTTT.

This clone was seen just once. V usage is TRBV5-5 and J usage is TRBJ2-2, with 9 bases that match TRBD2. This CDR3 spans 17 amino acids. V was clipped by 0 bases and J by 0 bases; unmatched bases: 3. Germline V lookup: CDR1 SGHKS, CDR2 YYEKEE (reference sequence). Here the CDR3 reads CASSLEGLAANTGELFF. The CDR3 nucleotides are TGTGCCAGCAGCTTGGAGGGACTAGCCGCGAACACCGGGGAGCTGTTTTTT.

For the CDR3, the DNA is TGTGCCAGCAGGGAGAGCACTGAAGCTTTCTTT. This codes for CASRESTEAFF. V gene TRBV7-6 combines with J gene TRBJ1-1, with D unclear. The CDR3 totals 11 residues. Germline V gene sequence: CDR1 SGHVS, CDR2 FNYEAQ. Trimming took 6 bases from V and 4 from J, leaving 6 bases between them.

The V and J genes are TRBV7-9 and TRBJ2-5, with D unresolved. Trimming took 5 bases from V and 5 from J, leaving 15 bases between them. The CDR3 runs to 14 residues. From germline, CDR1 is SEHNR and CDR2 FQNEAQ (reference sequence). The CDR3 region has the DNA TGTGCCAGCAGCCTTCTTGGAATAGGGGAGACCCAGTACTTC. Its protein is CASSLLGIGETQYF.

The chain links TRBV7-9 to TRBJ2-5; TRBD2 is a possible D gene (6 bases). The CDR3 sequence is 13 residues long. V was cut by 3 bases and J by 4 bases, with 9 bases left in between. CDR1 is SEHNR and CDR2 is FQNEAQ in the germline V gene (reference sequence). CDR3 sequence reads: CASSFGGRETQYF. Written as DNA, the CDR3 is TGTGCCAGCAGCTTCGGGGGTAGAGAGACCCAGTACTTC.